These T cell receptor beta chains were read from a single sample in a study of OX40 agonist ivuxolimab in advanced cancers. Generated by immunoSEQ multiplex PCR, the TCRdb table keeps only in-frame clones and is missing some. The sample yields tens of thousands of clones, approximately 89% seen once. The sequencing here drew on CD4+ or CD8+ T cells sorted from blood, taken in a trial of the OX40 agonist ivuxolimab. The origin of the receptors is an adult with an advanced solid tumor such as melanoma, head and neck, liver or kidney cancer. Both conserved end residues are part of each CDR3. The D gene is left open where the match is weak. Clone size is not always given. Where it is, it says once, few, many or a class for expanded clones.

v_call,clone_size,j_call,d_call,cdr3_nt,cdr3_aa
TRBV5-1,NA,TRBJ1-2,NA,TGCGCCAGCAGCTCCGGGGGGGGCAACTATGGCTACACCTTC,CASSSGGGNYGYTF
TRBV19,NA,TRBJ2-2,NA,TGTGCCAGTAGGATGTCCGGGGTGGCCGGGGAGCTGTTTTTT,CASRMSGVAGELFF
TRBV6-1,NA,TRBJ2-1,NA,TGTGCCAGCACCCTGGAGGGGTATGGTGAGCAGTTCTTC,CASTLEGYGEQFF
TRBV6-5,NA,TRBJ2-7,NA,TGTGCCAGCAGTGTTTCGTTCTACGAGCAGTACTTC,CASSVSFYEQYF
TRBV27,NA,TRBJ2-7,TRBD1,TGTGCCAACAGGACAGGGGGCCTCTCCTACGAGCAGTACTTC,CANRTGGLSYEQYF
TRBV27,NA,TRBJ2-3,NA,TGTGCCAGCAGTTTAATGGATACGCAGTATTTT,CASSLMDTQYF
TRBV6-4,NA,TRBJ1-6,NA,TGTGCCAGCAGGGGACAAGGGAATTCACCCCTCCACTTT,CASRGQGNSPLHF
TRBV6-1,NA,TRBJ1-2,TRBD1,TGTGCCAGCAGCCGGGACAGGGGCTATGGCTACACCTTC,CASSRDRGYGYTF
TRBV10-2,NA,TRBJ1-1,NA,TGCGCCAGCAACTCAGGTCGGCTGAACACTGAAGCTTTCTTT,CASNSGRLNTEAFF
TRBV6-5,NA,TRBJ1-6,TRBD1,TGTGCCAGCAGTTCCCGGGACAGGGGAAACAATTCACCCCTCCACTTT,CASSSRDRGNNSPLHF
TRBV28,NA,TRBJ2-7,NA,TGTGCCAGCAGAAGGACATTTTCACTCTACGAGCAGTACTTC,CASRRTFSLYEQYF
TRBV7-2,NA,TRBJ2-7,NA,TGTGCCAGCAGCTCCGGACAGCGCTACGAGCAGTACTTC,CASSSGQRYEQYF
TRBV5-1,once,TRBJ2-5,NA,TGCGCCAGCAGCCCGATAGGGAGAGAGACCCAGTACTTC,CASSPIGRETQYF
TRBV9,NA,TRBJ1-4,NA,TGTGCCAGCAGCGTAGACGGCCAAGCAACTAATGAAAAACTGTTTTTT,CASSVDGQATNEKLFF
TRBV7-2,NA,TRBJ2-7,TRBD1,TGTGCCAGCAGCTTAGCCCAGACAGGGACCTACTACGAGCAGTACTTC,CASSLAQTGTYYEQYF
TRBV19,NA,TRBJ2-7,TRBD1,TGTGCCAGTAATCCGACAGGGGCGGGGTTCGAGCAGTACTTC,CASNPTGAGFEQYF
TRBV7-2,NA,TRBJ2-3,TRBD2,TGTGCCAGCAGCTCAGGACTAGCGGGGTCGCAGTATTTT,CASSSGLAGSQYF